A single sample gave rise to the 8 T cell receptor beta chains below, sequenced in a study of T-cell memory formation after mild COVID-19. TCRdb recomputed calls from the 5' RACE reads with MiXCR, one row per CDR3 protein. The sample shows 75,000 to 90,000 distinct CDR3 sequences, approximately 15% of them seen only once. The specimen was PBMCs or a T cell subset sorted from them (not recorded which). The receptors derive from an adult woman who had mild COVID-19 (a few samples of this study predate the infection). Cell type and time point are not known.

The chain joins TRBV20-1 to TRBJ2-7, with 9 positions matching TRBD2. Germline lookup yields CDR1 DFQATT and CDR2 SNEGSKA (reference sequence). The CDR3 extends over 14 amino acids. V lost 6 bases and J lost 0; bases outside the gene matches: 6. The CDR3: CSAGLAPSSYEQYF. For the CDR3, the DNA is TGCAGTGCCGGACTAGCGCCGAGCTCCTACGAGCAGTACTTC.

This clonotype is a singleton in its sample. The V call is TRBV7-8, the J call TRBJ1-5; no reliable D call. V lost 1 base and J lost 1, with 8 bases in between. CDR1 is SGHVS and CDR2 is FQNEAQ in the germline V gene. The CDR3 has 15 amino acids. For the CDR3, the DNA is TGTGCCAGCAGCTTAGGAGAACGCAGCAATCAGCCCCAGCATTTT. Translated, it gives CASSLGERSNQPQHF.

The chain joins TRBV4-3 to TRBJ2-6, with D uncertain. CDR1 and CDR2 (germline): LGHNA, YSLEER. Trimming cost V 4 bases and J 1 base, with 11 bases left between them. This CDR3 contains 16 residues. The CDR3 DNA sequence: TGCGCCAGCAGCCGAGCCTACTCATCTGGGGCCAACGTCCTGACTTTC. Translating it yields CASSRAYSSGANVLTF.

This chain connects TRBV20-1 to TRBJ2-2, with 8 bases aligning to TRBD2. The ends lost 1 base at V and 5 bases at J; junction bases unmatched: 6. There are 15 residues in the CDR3. The germline CDR1 and CDR2 sequences are DFQATT and SNEGSKA (reference sequence). The chain's CDR3 is CSARAPGGLTGELFF. The CDR3 DNA sequence: TGCAGTGCTAGAGCTCCGGGGGGGCTAACCGGGGAGCTGTTTTTT.

The chain couples TRBV3-1 to TRBJ2-6; D may match TRBD1 or TRBD2 (5 bases each). The CDR3 has 15 residues. The germline gives CDR1 LGHDT, CDR2 YNNKEL (reference sequence). V was clipped by 6 bases and J by 4 bases, with 13 bases between them. Written as DNA, the CDR3 is TGTGCCAGCAGTCTTGGGGGTGACGGGGCCAACGTCCTGACTTTC. Translation gives CASSLGGDGANVLTF.

This chain joins TRBV3-2 and TRBJ1-1; the D call of TRBD1 is as the table states it, not checked on the DNA. TRBV3-2 is listed as a pseudogene. The CDR3 consists of 18 residues. The CDR3 region has the DNA TGTGCCAGCAGCCAATTTCCCAGGGGCGATTGGGTAAACACTGAAGCTTTCTTT. Its translation is CASSQFPRGDWVNTEAFF.

This clonotype was counted a few times. The gene calls are TRBV5-5 and TRBJ1-5, with no clear D. V lost 4 bases, J lost 0 bases, and 11 bases lay in between. Germline CDR1 SGHKS, CDR2 YYEKEE (reference sequence). The CDR3 loop spans 15 amino acids. DNA of the CDR3: TGTGCCAGCAGCATGGACGGCCTTAGCAATCAGCCCCAGCATTTT. The encoded protein is CASSMDGLSNQPQHF.

This clonotype was found a few times. V and J are TRBV6-5 and TRBJ1-4, with D possibly being TRBD1 (6 bases). The CDR3 has 14 residues. Germline values: CDR1 MNHEY, CDR2 SVGAGI. Deletions cut 5 bases from V and 7 bases from J, with 14 bases between. CDR3 protein: CASSRQQGLEKLFF. CDR3 DNA: TGTGCCAGCAGTCGACAACAGGGACTTGAAAAACTGTTTTTT.